The 18 T cell receptor beta chains listed next were all sequenced from one sample in a study of T cell responses to AZD1222 COVID-19 vaccine. This table comes from immunoSEQ multiplex PCR, and its TCRdb copy is limited to in-frame clones, with some not included. Found here are approximately 120,000 clones, around nine tenths of them singletons; the top ten hold around 6.9%. Sample: peripheral blood, taken on day 0 of AZD1222 vaccination. The receptors come from an adult in good health.

The J gene is TRBJ1-1, the V gene TRBV2, with D uncertain. The CDR3 has 14 amino acids. CDR1 and CDR2 from the germline V gene are SNHLY and FYNNEI. Trimming cost V 6 bases and J 0 bases, with 11 bases left between them. The CDR3 region is CASRKRAMNTEAFF. The CDR3, as DNA: TGTGCCAGCAGGAAGCGGGCCATGAACACTGAAGCTTTCTTT.

The chain has TRBV5-1 and TRBJ1-5; D ambiguous. The V gene's germline CDR1 is SGHRS and CDR2 YFSETQ. The CDR3 length is 14 residues. V dropped 1 base and J dropped 2 bases, with 7 bases sitting between them. CDR3 protein: CASSLSPGNQPQHF. CDR3 sequence (DNA): TGCGCCAGCAGCTTGTCCCCGGGCAATCAGCCCCAGCATTTT.

The chain combines TRBV5-6 with TRBJ2-6; maybe TRBD1 (6 bases). The germline V and J ends were trimmed by 4 bases and 3 bases, with 11 bases remaining between them. This CDR3 spans 15 amino acids. The germline V gene encodes CDR1 SGHDT and CDR2 YYEEEE. This chain's CDR3 is CASSRTGSGANVLTF. The CDR3 DNA reads as TGTGCCAGCAGCCGAACAGGGAGTGGGGCCAACGTCCTGACTTTC.

The DNA for the CDR3 is TGTGCCAGTTGCAATACTGGGGCCAACGTCCTGACTTTC. Protein product: CASCNTGANVLTF. V usage is TRBV19 and J usage is TRBJ2-6; D is unresolved. The CDR3 spans 13 residues. V was clipped by 8 bases and J by 2 bases, with 7 bases between them. Germline CDR1 is LNHDA and CDR2 is SQIVND (reference sequence).

For the CDR3, the DNA is TGTGCCAGCAGTGACCATGGGACAGATACGCAGTATTTT. It encodes CASSDHGTDTQYF. The chain couples TRBV25-1 to TRBJ2-3, with D uncertain. Germline CDR1 reads MGHDK; CDR2 reads SYGVNS. The CDR3 spans 13 residues. Trimming cost V 3 bases and J 3 bases, with 7 bases left between them.

This chain links TRBV28 with TRBJ2-2; maybe TRBD1 (6 bases). The CDR3 contains 15 residues. Germline CDR1 reads MDHEN; CDR2 reads SYDVKM. V was cut by 3 bases and J by 5 bases, with 13 bases left in between. CDR3 DNA: TGTGCCAGCAGTTTCACAGGGCCGAGGACCGGGGAGCTGTTTTTT. Translating it yields CASSFTGPRTGELFF.

This rearrangement joins TRBV19 to TRBJ2-2; D may be TRBD2 (5 bases). Trimming removed 5 bases from V and 4 bases from J, with 11 bases in between. The germline V gene has CDR1 LNHDA and CDR2 SQIVND (reference sequence). The CDR3 contains 14 residues. CDR3: CASSPGLRTGELFF. The CDR3 nucleotides read TGTGCCAGTAGTCCCGGACTCCGCACCGGGGAGCTGTTTTTT.

V gene TRBV19 combines with J gene TRBJ1-6; 9 bases are a match to TRBD1. This CDR3 contains 16 residues. J gave up 5 bases and V 3 bases, and 5 bases lay outside the gene matches. Germline CDR1 reads LNHDA; CDR2 reads SQIVND (reference sequence). The CDR3 region is CASSMVQGANNSPLHF. The CDR3 bases are TGTGCCAGTAGTATGGTACAGGGGGCGAATAATTCACCCCTCCACTTT.

The CDR3 DNA sequence: TGCAGTGCTAGTTCTCGCGTAGGAGCGGGAGGGGGGACCCAGTACTTC. Translating gives CSASSRVGAGGGTQYF. This sequence joins TRBV20-1 and TRBJ2-5, with 10 bases identical to TRBD2. Germline lookup yields CDR1 DFQATT and CDR2 SNEGSKA (reference sequence). This CDR3 spans 16 amino acids. J lost 7 bases, V lost 3 bases, and 14 bases had no gene match.

V gene TRBV5-6 combines with J gene TRBJ1-5, with D possibly matching TRBD1 (6 bases). Germline values: CDR1 SGHDT, CDR2 YYEEEE. Trimming took off 2 bases at V and 2 bases at J, with 11 bases between the two ends. The CDR3 runs 15 residues. In nucleotides, the CDR3 is TGTGCCAGCAGCTTCAGGGGACATGGCAATCAGCCCCAGCATTTT. It is translated as CASSFRGHGNQPQHF.

The rearrangement joins TRBV15 to TRBJ1-5, with TRBD1 matching 7 bases. CDR3 length: 20 amino acids. Germline CDR1 is LNHNV and CDR2 is YYDKDF (reference sequence). V dropped 4 bases and J dropped 1; count of bases not matched to a gene: 19. Here the CDR3 DNA reads TGTGCCACCAGCAAGGGGGGCCGGGACAGTTACAAAGGGAGCAATCAGCCCCAGCATTTT. Protein: CATSKGGRDSYKGSNQPQHF.

This clone was seen only once. V is TRBV10-2 and J is TRBJ1-2; D not resolved. Deletions cut 6 bases from V and 8 bases from J, with 16 bases between. The V gene's germline CDR1 is WSHSY and CDR2 SAAADI. The CDR3 covers 13 residues. CDR3 in amino acids: CASSSRGTVGYTF. The CDR3 bases are TGCGCCAGCAGCTCGCGGGGTACAGTGGGCTACACCTTC.

The chain recombines TRBV6-5 with TRBJ1-5; possible D gene TRBD1, 5 bases. This CDR3 comprises 13 residues. V gave up 8 bases and J gave up 7 bases, with 15 bases separating them. CDR1 and CDR2 from the germline V gene are MNHEY and SVGAGI. The CDR3 bases are TGTGCCAGCGCGGGTCAGGGTGGACAGCCCCAGCATTTT. Translated, it gives CASAGQGGQPQHF.

The chain couples TRBV4-1 to TRBJ2-7; 8 positions agree with TRBD2. This CDR3 spans 15 amino acids. Germline CDR1 and CDR2: MGHRA and YSYEKL. V was clipped by 0 bases and J by 3 bases; unmatched bases: 4. The CDR3 nucleotides read TGCGCCAGCAGCCAAGAGACGGGAGGGGACTACGAGCAGTACTTC. Its translation: CASSQETGGDYEQYF.

This chain connects TRBV7-2 to TRBJ2-7, with D tentatively TRBD1 or TRBD2 (5 bases each). CDR3 length: 12 residues. Looked up from germline, CDR1 is SGHTA and CDR2 is FQGNSA. V was pared by 3 bases and J by 7 bases, with 10 bases between. The CDR3 nucleotides read TGTGCCAGCAGCTTGAGGGGTCGTGAGCAGTACTTC. It codes for CASSLRGREQYF.

The chain joins TRBV10-3 to TRBJ2-1; tentative D call: TRBD1 (6 bases). Germline V gene sequence: CDR1 ENHRY, CDR2 SYGVKD. Trimming removed 3 bases at V and 5 bases at J, with 8 bases between. CDR3 length: 13 residues. CDR3 in amino acids: CAISDRQDNEQFF. The CDR3 coding sequence is TGTGCCATCAGTGATAGACAGGACAATGAGCAGTTCTTC.

The chain is built from TRBV6-1 and TRBJ2-1; D call uncertain. The V gene lost 2 bases and the J gene lost 6 bases, with 14 bases spanning the gap. The CDR3 runs to 15 residues. Germline CDR1 reads MNHNS; CDR2 reads SASEGT. CDR3 sequence: CASSEQASLINEQFF. CDR3 coding DNA: TGTGCCAGCAGTGAACAGGCTAGTCTCATCAATGAGCAGTTCTTC.

The V call is TRBV7-2, the J call TRBJ2-7; D is perhaps TRBD1 (6 bases). This CDR3 has 14 residues. CDR1 and CDR2 from the germline V gene are SGHTA and FQGNSA. V gave up 8 bases and J gave up 6 bases, with 20 bases separating them. The CDR3 nucleotides read TGTGCCAGCTCCCGTCGTGAGGGGGAAATCGAGCAGTACTTC. Residues: CASSRREGEIEQYF. Filled out from reference TRBV7-2 and TRBJ2-7, the complete variable domain reads GAGVSQSPSNKVTEKGKDVELRCDPISGHTALYWYRQSLGQGLEFLIYFQGNSAPDKSGLPSDRFSAERTGGSVSTLTIQRTQQEDSAVYLCASSRREGEIEQYFGPGTRLTVT.